The T cell receptor beta chain under discussion was sequenced for a study of blood T cell repertoires in COVID-19 (TCRdb year 2020). At the level of the whole study: Collaborator samples came from the United States, Italy and Spain and covered acute and convalescent phases of COVID-19. The material from the prospective study consisted of cDNA or gDNA derived from T cells, B-cell-depleted T cells, or PBMCs. Subjects who had been exposed to COVID-19, were actively infected with it, or had recovered from it provided the deeply sampled blood TCRbeta repertoires that made up the dataset. The repertoires were released in a freely available public database intended as a resource for research on the immune response to SARS-CoV-2. The samples were drawn from the first 160 participants of the ongoing ImmuneRACE study and from 1,254 subjects provided by 6 global collaborators. Sample metadata almost always included a de-identified subject ID, COVID-19 status, age in years and sex. Where available, HLA class I and class II types were obtained from metadata supplied by the sample provider rather than from assay-based typing. Points the paper makes about the study in general: The quantity of clinical and demographic metadata differed by source and by participant and was supplied without curation.

TCRbeta CDR3 regions were amplified from genomic DNA using the immunoSEQ Assay, a bias-controlled multiplex PCR. The study's processing was this. The number of nucleated cells in each sample was estimated from the amplification of reference gene primers within the assay. To quantify the absolute abundance of each unique TCRbeta CDR3 rearrangement, sequence reads were collapsed and filtered. Productive Simpson clonality was computed per sample as the square root of Simpson's diversity index over productive rearrangements. TCRdb's version of the immuneACCESS table is confined to in-frame rearrangements and falls short of the full clone set. An unresolved V gene accounts for under half of the shortfall where checked; the remainder is of unknown origin. The DNA was the basis for D and trimming; V, J and clone size are from that table. The sample profile shows under 150,000 clones; 85% to 90% of them were found once. Approximately 5.1% of the sample is in the top ten clones.

One collaborating source in Seattle enrolled patients while the patients were actively infected and followed the patients over time throughout the course of disease. Whole blood was collected in K2EDTA tubes by collaborating institutions according to the institutions' own protocols. For TCRbeta analysis, collaborator samples were shipped as frozen whole blood, as isolated PBMCs, or as DNA extracted from either sample type. Details on this clone: Its antigen has not been determined. Base qualities were left out, and no much larger clone turns up one base away.

The TCR comes from a woman aged 55 to 70 with COVID-19, enrolled during active disease. Sequencing was carried out using peripheral blood.

The CDR3 protein: CASRTGGTGELFF. The DNA sequence follows: TGTGCCAGCAGGACAGGGGGGACCGGGGAGCTGTTTTTT. This sequence uses TRBV6-4 and TRBJ2-2; a stretch of 9 junction bases matches TRBD1. The germline V end is reduced by 6 bases and the J end by 5 bases; junction bases left unmatched: 1. The CDR3, cysteine through phenylalanine, is 13 amino acids long. The only DNA kept is the CDR3, 39 bases in frame from the first base. The germline V gene specifies MRHNA as CDR1 and SNTAGT as CDR2.